Listed here are 20 T cell receptor beta chains from one sample, sequenced in a study of blood T cell repertoires in COVID-19. TCRdb's table, derived via immunoSEQ multiplex PCR, lists solely in-frame clones and lacks some. The sample lists a few hundred thousand clones; more than 85% were seen once. Sequencing was done on a sample of PBMCs or T cells enriched from blood (not recorded which). The receptor source for this set is a woman aged 25 to 39 who had recovered from COVID-19.

The gene calls are TRBV5-5 and TRBJ1-1; no firm D call. Germline CDR1 is SGHKS and CDR2 is YYEKEE (reference sequence). The CDR3 spans 15 residues. Trimming stripped 1 base from V and 0 bases from J, with 10 bases between. The CDR3 region is CASSLWSGLNTEAFF. In DNA form, the CDR3 reads TGTGCCAGCAGCTTGTGGTCAGGTTTGAACACTGAAGCTTTCTTT.

The CDR3 DNA reads as TGTGCCAGCCATACCGGGACAGGGCTCGCCGGGGAGCTGTTTTTT. Its protein product is CASHTGTGLAGELFF. The chain uses TRBV2 and TRBJ2-2, with 9 bases that match TRBD1. The J segment lost 6 bases and the V segment lost 8 bases, leaving 10 bases of the junction unmatched. The CDR3 has 15 residues. From germline, CDR1 is SNHLY and CDR2 FYNNEI.

The DNA of the CDR3 is TGTGCCAGCAGCGTAGGGGGAGATAATTCACCCCTCCACTTT. Protein: CASSVGGDNSPLHF. The gene calls are TRBV9 and TRBJ1-6; no reliable D call. This CDR3 has 14 residues. In germline, CDR1 is SGDLS, CDR2 YYNGEE. The germline V and J ends were trimmed by 0 bases and 5 bases, with 6 bases remaining between them.

This clone was picked up one time. The V and J genes are TRBV9 and TRBJ2-3; 12 bases match TRBD2. V shed 3 bases, J shed 4 bases, and the junction held 12 bases outside the gene matches. Germline assignment: CDR1 SGDLS and CDR2 YYNGEE. This CDR3 spans 18 amino acids. The CDR3 protein is CASSADSWASGGADTQYF. The CDR3 coding sequence is TGTGCCAGCAGCGCCGACTCCTGGGCTAGCGGGGGGGCAGATACGCAGTATTTT.

This chain links TRBV5-1 with TRBJ1-1; 10 bases agree with TRBD1. After removal of 3 bases from V and 0 bases from J, the junction contained 2 bases not matched to a gene. Germline values: CDR1 SGHRS, CDR2 YFSETQ. CDR3 size: 15 residues. CDR3 residues: CASSWGQGMNTEAFF. DNA for the CDR3: TGCGCCAGCAGCTGGGGACAGGGGATGAACACTGAAGCTTTCTTT.

V is TRBV14 and J is TRBJ1-2, with 10 bases matching TRBD1. This CDR3 is built from 20 residues. Trimming removed 2 bases from V and 0 bases from J; junction bases left unmatched: 15. Germline values: CDR1 SGHDN, CDR2 FVKESK. The CDR3 loop reads CASSQHPGGTGDHTNYGYTF. CDR3 sequence (DNA): TGTGCCAGCAGCCAACACCCGGGAGGGACAGGGGACCACACTAACTATGGCTACACCTTC.

The chain has TRBV2 and TRBJ2-3, with TRBD1 identical over 8 bases. V gave up 7 bases and J gave up 3 bases; unmatched junction bases: 9. Per germline, CDR1 SNHLY and CDR2 FYNNEI. The CDR3 consists of 15 residues. The CDR3 bases are TGTGCCAGCAAGCCAGGGGGCGTGGGGACAGATACGCAGTATTTT. It translates to CASKPGGVGTDTQYF.

This chain joins TRBV24-1 and TRBJ2-3; 11 positions match TRBD2. CDR3 size: 16 residues. Per germline, CDR1 KGHDR and CDR2 SFDVKD. Losses at the gene ends were 5 bases for V and 8 bases for J; bases not matched to a gene: 11. CDR3 coding DNA: TGTGCCACCAGTGCCCCGACTAGCGGGGCCCCTTTTACGCAGTATTTT. Translated: CATSAPTSGAPFTQYF.

This clone was seen only once. V gene TRBV9 combines with J gene TRBJ2-2; TRBD2 agrees at 10 bases. V shed 4 bases and J 0 bases; nucleotides not matched to a gene: 6. CDR1 and CDR2 (germline): SGDLS, YYNGEE. CDR3 length: 17 amino acids. The CDR3 region is CASSPWSGGANTGELFF. The CDR3 coding sequence is TGTGCCAGCAGCCCCTGGAGCGGGGGGGCGAACACCGGGGAGCTGTTTTTT.

The chain has TRBV4-2 and TRBJ2-3; TRBD1 agrees at 8 bases. J lost 8 bases, V lost 0 bases, and 16 bases had no gene match. Germline CDR1 and CDR2: LGHNA and YNFKEQ. The CDR3 extends over 18 amino acids. The CDR3 spells CASSQDVRTGLDLVTQYF. The CDR3 DNA is TGTGCCAGCAGCCAAGATGTCAGGACAGGGCTGGATTTGGTTACGCAGTATTTT.

The gene calls are TRBV12-3 or TRBV12-4 and TRBJ2-4, with D tentatively TRBD1 (6 bases). V shed 1 base and J shed 8 bases, with 9 bases lying between them. The CDR3 is made up of 13 amino acids. The CDR3 loop reads CASSLGGQDIQYF. As DNA, the CDR3 is TGTGCCAGCAGTTTAGGGGGACAAGACATTCAGTACTTC.

The CDR3 coding sequence is TGTGCCAGCAGTTTTTCGGCAGGGGCCCAGCCCCAGCATTTT. Amino acids: CASSFSAGAQPQHF. V and J are TRBV6-5 and TRBJ1-5, with D possibly being TRBD1 (6 bases). The CDR3 runs 14 residues. Deletions cut 4 bases from V and 7 bases from J, with 14 bases between. Per germline, CDR1 MNHEY and CDR2 SVGAGI.

This rearrangement joins TRBV19 to TRBJ1-4, with 8 bases identical to TRBD1. The CDR3 runs to 15 residues. Germline assignment: CDR1 LNHDA and CDR2 SQIVND (reference sequence). V lost 3 bases to trimming and J lost 4 bases; unmatched junction nucleotides: 4. CDR3 residues: CASSIQGAGNEKLFF. For the CDR3, the DNA is TGTGCCAGTAGTATTCAGGGGGCTGGTAATGAAAAACTGTTTTTT.

This clone was seen just once. V is TRBV6-6 and J is TRBJ1-1, with 11 bases fitting TRBD1. The junction had 5 bases not matched to a gene; V was cut back by 3 bases and J by 5 bases. In germline, CDR1 is MNHNY, CDR2 SVGAGI (reference sequence). CDR3 length equals 15 residues. CDR3 DNA sequence: TGTGCCAGCAGTTATGGGACAGGGGGTGGGACTGAAGCTTTCTTT. It codes for CASSYGTGGGTEAFF.

The chain is built from TRBV19 and TRBJ2-7; 8 bases line up with TRBD2. Germline-derived CDR1 and CDR2 are LNHDA and SQIVND (reference sequence). The J segment lost 5 bases and the V segment lost 1 base, leaving 1 base of the junction unmatched. The CDR3 covers 13 residues. CDR3: CASSIAGGHEQYF. The CDR3 DNA is TGTGCCAGTAGTATAGCGGGGGGGCACGAGCAGTACTTC.

The chain is built from TRBV6-5 and TRBJ2-7, with TRBD2 matching over 8 bases. This CDR3 contains 15 residues. V lost 10 bases to trimming and J lost 2 bases; unmatched junction nucleotides: 13. The germline CDR1 and CDR2 sequences are MNHEY and SVGAGI. CDR3 nucleotides: TGTGCCACCAGAGCCGAGCGGGGGCCACCCTACGAGCAGTACTTC. This sequence encodes CATRAERGPPYEQYF.

The chain uses TRBV11-2 and TRBJ1-2, with TRBD1 as a possible D gene (5 bases). This CDR3 has 18 residues. Trimming stripped 0 bases from V and 1 base from J, with 18 bases between. In germline, CDR1 is SGHAT, CDR2 FQNNGV. The CDR3 DNA reads as TGTGCCAGCAGCTTAGATGGCTTCGACAGCCACCTTAACTATGGCTACACCTTC. This sequence encodes CASSLDGFDSHLNYGYTF.

The V and J genes are TRBV19 and TRBJ1-5; 9 bases fit TRBD1. Germline V gives CDR1 LNHDA, CDR2 SQIVND (reference sequence). There are 15 residues in the CDR3. V shed 2 bases, J shed 7 bases, and the junction held 6 bases outside the gene matches. The CDR3 spells CASSIPGQGYQPQHF. CDR3 coding DNA: TGTGCCAGTAGTATACCGGGACAGGGATACCAGCCCCAGCATTTT.

The J gene is TRBJ2-1, the V gene TRBV3-1 (or the pseudogene TRBV3-2); 12 bases fit TRBD1. The germline V gene has CDR1 LGHDT and CDR2 YNNKEL (reference sequence). The CDR3 sequence is 22 residues long. With V trimmed by 0 bases and J by 4 bases, 19 bases remained unmatched. The CDR3 sequence: CASSQELIWGTGGLDPYNEQFF. CDR3 bases: TGTGCCAGCAGCCAAGAACTTATCTGGGGGACAGGGGGCCTAGATCCTTACAATGAGCAGTTCTTC.

The gene calls are TRBV5-1 and TRBJ1-5, with TRBD1 matching over 8 bases. CDR1 SGHRS and CDR2 YFSETQ come from the germline V gene. The CDR3 contains 12 residues. V lost 4 bases and J lost 10; bases outside the gene matches: 4. CDR3 residues: CASSPGQGPQHF. The DNA of the CDR3 is TGCGCCAGCAGCCCCGGACAGGGTCCCCAGCATTTT.